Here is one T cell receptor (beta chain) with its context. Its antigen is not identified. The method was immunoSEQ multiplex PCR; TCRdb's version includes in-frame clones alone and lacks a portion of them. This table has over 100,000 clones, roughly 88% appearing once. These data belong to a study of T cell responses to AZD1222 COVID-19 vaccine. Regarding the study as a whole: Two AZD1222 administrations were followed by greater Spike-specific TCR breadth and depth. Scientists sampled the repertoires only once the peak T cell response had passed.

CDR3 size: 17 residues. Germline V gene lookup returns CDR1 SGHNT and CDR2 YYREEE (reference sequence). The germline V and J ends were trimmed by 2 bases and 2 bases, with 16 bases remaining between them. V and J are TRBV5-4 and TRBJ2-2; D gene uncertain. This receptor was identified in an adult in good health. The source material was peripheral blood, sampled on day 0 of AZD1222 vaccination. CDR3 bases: TGTGCCAGCAGCTTCCGGGCGCTGAGCCTCAACACCGGGGAGCTGTTTTTT. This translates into CASSFRALSLNTGELFF.